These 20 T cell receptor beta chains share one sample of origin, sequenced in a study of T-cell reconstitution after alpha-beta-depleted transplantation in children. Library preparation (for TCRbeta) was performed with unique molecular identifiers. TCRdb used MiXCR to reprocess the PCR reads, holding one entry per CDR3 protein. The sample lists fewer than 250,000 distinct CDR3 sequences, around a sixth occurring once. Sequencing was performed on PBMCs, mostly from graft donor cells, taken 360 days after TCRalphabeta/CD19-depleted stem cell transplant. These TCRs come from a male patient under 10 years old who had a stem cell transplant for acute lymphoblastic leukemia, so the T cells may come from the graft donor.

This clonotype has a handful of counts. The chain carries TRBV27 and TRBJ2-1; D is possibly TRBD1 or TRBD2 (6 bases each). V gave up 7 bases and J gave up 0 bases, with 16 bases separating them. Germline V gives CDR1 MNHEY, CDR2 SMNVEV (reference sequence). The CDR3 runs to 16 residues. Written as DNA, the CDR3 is TGTGCCAGCACTACTCCCGGGGGCCTCTCCTACAATGAGCAGTTCTTC. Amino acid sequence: CASTTPGGLSYNEQFF.

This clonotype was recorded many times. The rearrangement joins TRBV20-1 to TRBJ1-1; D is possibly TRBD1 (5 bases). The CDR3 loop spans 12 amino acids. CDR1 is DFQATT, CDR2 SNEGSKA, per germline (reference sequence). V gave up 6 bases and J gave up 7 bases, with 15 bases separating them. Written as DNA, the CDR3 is TGCAGTGCCCCGACAGAAACACTTGAAGCTTTCTTT. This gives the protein CSAPTETLEAFF.

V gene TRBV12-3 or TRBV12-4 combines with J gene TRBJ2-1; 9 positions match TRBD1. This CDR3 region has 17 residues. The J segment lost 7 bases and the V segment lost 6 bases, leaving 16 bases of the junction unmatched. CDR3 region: CASRGETGGIVKNEQFF. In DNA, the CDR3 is TGTGCCAGCAGGGGGGAAACAGGGGGCATCGTGAAGAATGAGCAGTTCTTC.

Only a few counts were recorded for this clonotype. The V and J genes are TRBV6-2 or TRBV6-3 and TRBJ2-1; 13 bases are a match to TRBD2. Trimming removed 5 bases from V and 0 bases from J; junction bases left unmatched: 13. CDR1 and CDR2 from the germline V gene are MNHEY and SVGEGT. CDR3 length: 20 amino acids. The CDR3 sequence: CASSPLTSGGLARSYNEQFF. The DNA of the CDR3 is TGTGCCAGCAGTCCACTGACTAGCGGGGGGCTTGCGCGCTCCTACAATGAGCAGTTCTTC.

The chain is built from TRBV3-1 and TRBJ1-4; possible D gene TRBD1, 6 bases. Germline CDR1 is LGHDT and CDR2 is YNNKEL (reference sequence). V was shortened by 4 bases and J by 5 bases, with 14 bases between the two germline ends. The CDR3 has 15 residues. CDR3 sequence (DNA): TGTGCCAGCAGCCCCCGGACAGCGTACAATGAAAAACTGTTTTTT. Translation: CASSPRTAYNEKLFF. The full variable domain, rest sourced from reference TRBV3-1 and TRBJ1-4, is DTAVSQTPKYLVTQMGNDKSIKCEQNLGHDTMYWYKQDSKKFLKIMFSYNNKELIINETVPNRFSPKSPDKAHLNLHINSLELGDSAVYFCASSPRTAYNEKLFFGSGTQLSVL.

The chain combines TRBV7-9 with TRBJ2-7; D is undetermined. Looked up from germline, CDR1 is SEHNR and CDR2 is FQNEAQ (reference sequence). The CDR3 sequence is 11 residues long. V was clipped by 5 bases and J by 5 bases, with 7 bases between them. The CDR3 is CASSATDEQYF. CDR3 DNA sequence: TGTGCCAGCAGCGCAACAGACGAGCAGTACTTC.

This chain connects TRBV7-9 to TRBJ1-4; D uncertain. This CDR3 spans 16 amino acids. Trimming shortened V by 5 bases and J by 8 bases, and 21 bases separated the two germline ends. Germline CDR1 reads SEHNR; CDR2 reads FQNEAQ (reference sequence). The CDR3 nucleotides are TGTGCCAGCAGCGTCGCTGGGGTTCTACTAGGCGAAAAACTGTTTTTT. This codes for CASSVAGVLLGEKLFF.

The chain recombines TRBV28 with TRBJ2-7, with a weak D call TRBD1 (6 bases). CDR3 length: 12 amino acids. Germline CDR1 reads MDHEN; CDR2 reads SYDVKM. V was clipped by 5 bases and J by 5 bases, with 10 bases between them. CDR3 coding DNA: TGTGCCAGCAGTGAGACAGGCCACGAGCAGTACTTC. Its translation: CASSETGHEQYF.

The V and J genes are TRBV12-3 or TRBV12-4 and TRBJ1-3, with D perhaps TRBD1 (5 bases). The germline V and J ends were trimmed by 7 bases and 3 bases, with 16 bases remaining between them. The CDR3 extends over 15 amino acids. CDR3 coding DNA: TGTGCCAGCACCGAAGCCGCCAGGGTTGGAAACACCATATATTTT. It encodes CASTEAARVGNTIYF.

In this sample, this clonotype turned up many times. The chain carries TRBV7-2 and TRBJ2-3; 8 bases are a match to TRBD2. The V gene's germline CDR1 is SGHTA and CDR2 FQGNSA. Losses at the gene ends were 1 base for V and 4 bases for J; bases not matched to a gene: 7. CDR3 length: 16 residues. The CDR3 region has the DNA TGTGCCAGCAGCTTAGACGGGGGGGGGCCCTCAGATACGCAGTATTTT. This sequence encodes CASSLDGGGPSDTQYF.

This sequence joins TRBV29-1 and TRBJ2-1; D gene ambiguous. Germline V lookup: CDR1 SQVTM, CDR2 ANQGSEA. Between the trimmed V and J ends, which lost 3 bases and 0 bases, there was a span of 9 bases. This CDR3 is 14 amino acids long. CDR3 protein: CSVDLPSSYNEQFF. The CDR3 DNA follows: TGCAGCGTTGATCTCCCCAGCTCCTACAATGAGCAGTTCTTC.

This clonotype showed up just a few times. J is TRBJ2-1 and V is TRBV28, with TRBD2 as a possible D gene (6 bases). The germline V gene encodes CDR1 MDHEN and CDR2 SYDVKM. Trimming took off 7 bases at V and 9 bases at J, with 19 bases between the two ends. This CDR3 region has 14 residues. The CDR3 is CASTPKGTLFEQFF. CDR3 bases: TGTGCCAGCACCCCCAAGGGGACTTTGTTTGAGCAGTTCTTC.

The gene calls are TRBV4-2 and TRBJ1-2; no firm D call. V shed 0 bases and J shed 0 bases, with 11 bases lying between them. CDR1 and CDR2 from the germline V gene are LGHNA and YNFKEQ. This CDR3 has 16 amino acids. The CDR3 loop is CASSQDRRATNYGYTF. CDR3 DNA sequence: TGTGCCAGCAGCCAAGACAGGAGGGCAACTAACTATGGCTACACCTTC.

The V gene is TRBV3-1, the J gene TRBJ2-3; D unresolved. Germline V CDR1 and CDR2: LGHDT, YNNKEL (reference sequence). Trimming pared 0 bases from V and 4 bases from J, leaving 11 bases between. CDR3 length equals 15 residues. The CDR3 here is CASSQDLGDPDTQYF. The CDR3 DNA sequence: TGTGCCAGCAGCCAAGATTTGGGTGACCCAGATACGCAGTATTTT.

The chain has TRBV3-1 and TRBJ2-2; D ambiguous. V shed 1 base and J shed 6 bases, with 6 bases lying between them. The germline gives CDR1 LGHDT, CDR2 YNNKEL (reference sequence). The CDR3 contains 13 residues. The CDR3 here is CASSQGVPGELFF. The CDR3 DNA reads TGTGCCAGCAGCCAAGGGGTCCCCGGGGAGCTGTTTTTT.

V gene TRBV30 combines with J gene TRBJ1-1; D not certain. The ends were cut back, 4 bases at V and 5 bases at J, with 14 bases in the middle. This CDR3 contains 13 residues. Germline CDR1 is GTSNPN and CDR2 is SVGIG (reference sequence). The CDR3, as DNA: TGTGCCTGGATAGGAAGGCCGGGGACTGAAGCTTTCTTT. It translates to CAWIGRPGTEAFF.

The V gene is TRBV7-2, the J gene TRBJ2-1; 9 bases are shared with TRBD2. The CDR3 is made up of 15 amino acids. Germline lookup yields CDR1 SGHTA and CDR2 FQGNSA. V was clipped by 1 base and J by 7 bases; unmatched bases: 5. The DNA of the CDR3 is TGTGCCAGCAGCTTAGAGCGGGGGGCTGGGAATGAGCAGTTCTTC. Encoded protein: CASSLERGAGNEQFF.

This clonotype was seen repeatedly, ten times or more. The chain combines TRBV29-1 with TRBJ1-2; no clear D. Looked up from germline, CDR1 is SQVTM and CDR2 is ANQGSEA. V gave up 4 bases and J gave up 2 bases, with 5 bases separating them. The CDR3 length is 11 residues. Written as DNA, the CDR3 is TGCAGCGTTGTTACAAACTATGGCTACACCTTC. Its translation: CSVVTNYGYTF.

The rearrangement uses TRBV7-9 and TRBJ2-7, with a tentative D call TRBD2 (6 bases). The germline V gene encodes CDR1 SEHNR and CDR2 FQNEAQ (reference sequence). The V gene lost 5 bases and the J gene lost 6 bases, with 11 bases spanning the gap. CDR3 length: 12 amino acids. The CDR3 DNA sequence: TGTGCCAGCAGCCTAGGAGGGGTCGAGCAGTACTTC. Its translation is CASSLGGVEQYF.

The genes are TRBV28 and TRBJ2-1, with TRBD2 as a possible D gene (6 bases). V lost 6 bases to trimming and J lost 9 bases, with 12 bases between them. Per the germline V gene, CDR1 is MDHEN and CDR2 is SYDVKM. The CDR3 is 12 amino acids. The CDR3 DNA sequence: TGTGCCAGCAGCCTCCTAGCGCGTGAGCAGTTCTTC. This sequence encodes CASSLLAREQFF.